One and the same sample provided the 10 T cell receptor beta chains below, sequenced in a study of Ad26.COV2.S vaccination and SARS-CoV-2 variants. Sequencing was performed with immunoSEQ multiplex PCR; in TCRdb, only in-frame clones are kept and a portion is missing. The data show about 480,000 clones, with 87% seen just once and 9.5% to 15% held by the top ten. Sample treatment: about 20 received Ad26.COV2.S at low or high dose, single or two shots; 5 received placebo; per-sample allocation not given. Sampling was performed 63 days after the first vaccine or placebo injection. Sample: peripheral blood, taken in a trial of Ad26.COV2.S vaccine versus placebo. Receptor source: a person aged 18-65 years who received the Ad26.COV2.S COVID-19 vaccine or a placebo.

This chain connects TRBV7-2 to TRBJ2-3, with TRBD1 as a possible D gene (5 bases). The CDR3 covers 15 residues. Germline V gene sequence: CDR1 SGHTA, CDR2 FQGNSA. With 4 bases removed from V and 4 bases from J, the gap between germline ends came to 15 bases. The CDR3 nucleotides are TGTGCCAGCAGCTCCCAGGCAGGGATCGCAGATACGCAGTATTTT. This sequence encodes CASSSQAGIADTQYF.

The chain combines TRBV29-1 with TRBJ2-2, with 8 bases that match TRBD1. V lost 6 bases to trimming and J lost 2 bases; unmatched junction nucleotides: 8. Germline CDR1 and CDR2: SQVTM and ANQGSEA. The CDR3 sequence is 15 residues long. CDR3: CSVNTGGLNTGELFF. The CDR3 nucleotides read TGCAGCGTAAACACAGGGGGTCTTAACACCGGGGAGCTGTTTTTT.

The chain couples TRBV5-1 to TRBJ2-7; D possibly corresponds to TRBD2 (5 bases). Germline CDR1 and CDR2: SGHRS and YFSETQ. The CDR3 extends over 14 amino acids. V gave up 4 bases and J gave up 2 bases, with 13 bases separating them. CDR3 residues: CASSPEGLAYEQYF. The CDR3 DNA follows: TGCGCCAGCAGCCCCGAGGGCCTAGCCTACGAGCAGTACTTC.

The J gene is TRBJ1-2, the V gene TRBV29-1; D remains unclear. Trimming shortened V by 4 bases and J by 7 bases, and 10 bases separated the two germline ends. Germline V gene data show CDR1 as SQVTM and CDR2 as ANQGSEA. CDR3 length: 11 amino acids. CDR3 DNA: TGCAGCGTTGGGGTTTTAGTTGGCTACACCTTC. This translates into CSVGVLVGYTF.

CDR3 in amino acids: CASSPSYSNQPQHF. The DNA for the CDR3 is TGTGCCAGCAGCCCAAGCTATAGCAATCAGCCCCAGCATTTT. V is TRBV28 and J is TRBJ1-5; D gene ambiguous. The V gene's germline CDR1 is MDHEN and CDR2 SYDVKM. V was clipped by 6 bases and J by 0 bases, with 9 bases between them. This CDR3 spans 14 amino acids.

CDR3 coding DNA: TGTGCCAGCAGCTTATGGCAGAATAGCAATCAGCCCCAGCATTTT. Its translation: CASSLWQNSNQPQHF. This chain connects TRBV7-2 to TRBJ1-5; D call uncertain. The germline CDR1 and CDR2 sequences are SGHTA and FQGNSA. V lost 2 bases and J lost 0, with 8 bases in between. The CDR3 runs to 15 residues.

The chain links TRBV5-1 to TRBJ1-1; a weak D match, TRBD1 (5 bases). The ends were cut back, 0 bases at V and 4 bases at J, with 13 bases in the middle. The CDR3 runs to 15 residues. Germline lookup yields CDR1 SGHRS and CDR2 YFSETQ. The CDR3 loop reads CASSLVGAGGTEAFF. CDR3 DNA sequence: TGCGCCAGCAGCTTGGTAGGGGCCGGGGGCACTGAAGCTTTCTTT.

This chain joins TRBV9 and TRBJ1-6; 8 bases line up with TRBD1. This CDR3 comprises 17 residues. V lost 0 bases, J lost 12 bases, and 14 bases stayed unmatched. The germline V gene encodes CDR1 SGDLS and CDR2 YYNGEE. The CDR3 sequence is CASSVAPVTGVSRPLHF. CDR3 nucleotides: TGTGCCAGCAGCGTAGCCCCCGTGACAGGGGTTTCCAGACCCCTCCACTTT. The full variable domain, with the rest looked up from reference TRBV9 and TRBJ1-6, is DSGVTQTPKHLITATGQRVTLRCSPRSGDLSVYWYQQSLDQGLQFLIQYYNGEERAKGNILERFSAQQFPDLHSELNLSSLELGDSALYFCASSVAPVTGVSRPLHFGNGTRLTVT.

The sample holds a few counts of this clone. The CDR3, as DNA: TGTGCCAGTAGTATCGAGACAGGGGCGCGGAACACTGAAGCTTTCTTT. It yields the protein CASSIETGARNTEAFF. V and J are TRBV19 and TRBJ1-1, with 8 bases lining up with TRBD1. V dropped 3 bases and J dropped 1; count of bases not matched to a gene: 7. This CDR3 comprises 16 residues. CDR1 is LNHDA and CDR2 is SQIVND in the germline V gene (reference sequence).

This clone was detected once. The V and J genes are TRBV12-3 or TRBV12-4 and TRBJ1-1, with D unresolved. Trimming took 2 bases from V and 4 from J, leaving 8 bases between them. The CDR3 has 13 residues. CDR3 in DNA: TGTGCCAGCAGTTTAAGGTGGGCCACTGAAGCTTTCTTT. This translates into CASSLRWATEAFF.